This T cell receptor beta chain appears in the sequencing data of a study of PD-1 blockade in classical Hodgkin lymphoma. Each patient relapsed following autologous stem cell transplantation, and prior brentuximab vedotin exposure differed. Patients had relapsed/refractory classical Hodgkin lymphoma with complete response, partial response or progressive disease as best response. Findings and limits, study-wide: It was reported that newly diagnosed patients had less baseline TCR diversity than healthy donors.

There are 13 residues in the CDR3. Germline V lookup: CDR1 LNHDA, CDR2 SQIVND (reference sequence). About this clone itself: Its antigen remains unidentified.

The protocol was immunoSEQ multiplex PCR, while the TCRdb copy is restricted to in-frame clones and leaves out a portion. Counted here are tens of thousands of clones, just over 90% occurring once; the ten biggest clones make up 6.5% to 8%. The genes are TRBV19 and TRBJ2-5; perhaps TRBD2 as D (5 bases). The closer fit of TRBJ2-7 to the DNA end suggests the J call may be wrong. The material sequenced was peripheral blood mononuclear cells (PBMCs), taken at baseline. This receptor was obtained from a human donor with classical Hodgkin lymphoma. CDR3 nucleotide sequence: TGTGCCAGTAGGGACGGAGGTACCTACGAGCAGTACTTC. It is translated as CASRDGGTYEQYF.